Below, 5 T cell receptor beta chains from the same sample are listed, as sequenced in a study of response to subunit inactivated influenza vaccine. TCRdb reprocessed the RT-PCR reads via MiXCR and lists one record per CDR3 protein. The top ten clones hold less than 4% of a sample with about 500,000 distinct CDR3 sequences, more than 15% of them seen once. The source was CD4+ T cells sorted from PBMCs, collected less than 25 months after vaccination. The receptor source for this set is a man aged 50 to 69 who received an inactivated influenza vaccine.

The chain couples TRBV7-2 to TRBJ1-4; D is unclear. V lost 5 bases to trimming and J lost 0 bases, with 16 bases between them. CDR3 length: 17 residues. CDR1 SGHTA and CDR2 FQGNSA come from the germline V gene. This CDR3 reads CASSQTVSPATNEKLFF. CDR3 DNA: TGTGCCAGCAGCCAAACAGTAAGCCCTGCAACTAATGAAAAACTGTTTTTT. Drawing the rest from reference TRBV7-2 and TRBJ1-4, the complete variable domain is GAGVSQSPSNKVTEKGKDVELRCDPISGHTALYWYRQSLGQGLEFLIYFQGNSAPDKSGLPSDRFSAERTGGSVSTLTIQRTQQEDSAVYLCASSQTVSPATNEKLFFGSGTQLSVL.

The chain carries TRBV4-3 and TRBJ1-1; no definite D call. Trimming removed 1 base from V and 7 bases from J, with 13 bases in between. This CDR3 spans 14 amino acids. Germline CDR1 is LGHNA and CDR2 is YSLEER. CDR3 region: CASSQGRAPIEAFF. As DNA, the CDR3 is TGCGCCAGCAGCCAAGGCCGGGCCCCAATTGAAGCTTTCTTT.

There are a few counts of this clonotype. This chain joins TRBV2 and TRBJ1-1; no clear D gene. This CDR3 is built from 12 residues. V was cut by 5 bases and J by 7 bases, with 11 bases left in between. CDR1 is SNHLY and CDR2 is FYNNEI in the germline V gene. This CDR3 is CASSSEAIEAFF. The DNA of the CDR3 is TGTGCCAGCAGTAGTGAGGCCATTGAAGCTTTCTTT.

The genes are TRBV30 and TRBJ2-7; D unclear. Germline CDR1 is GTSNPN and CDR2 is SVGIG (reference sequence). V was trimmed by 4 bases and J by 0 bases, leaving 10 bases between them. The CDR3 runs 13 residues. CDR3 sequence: CAWKPRSSYEQYF. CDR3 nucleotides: TGTGCCTGGAAACCTAGGAGCTCCTACGAGCAGTACTTC.

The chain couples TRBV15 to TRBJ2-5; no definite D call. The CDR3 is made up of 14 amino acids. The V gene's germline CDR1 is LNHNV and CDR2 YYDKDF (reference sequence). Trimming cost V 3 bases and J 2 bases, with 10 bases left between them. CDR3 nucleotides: TGTGCCACCAGCAGGTCCGACCTACAAGAGACCCAGTACTTC. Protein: CATSRSDLQETQYF.